The 4 T cell receptor beta chains below all came from one sample that was sequenced in a study of OX40 agonist ivuxolimab in advanced cancers. The assay was immunoSEQ multiplex PCR, and TCRdb's table has in-frame clones only and misses some. The sample has around 140,000 clones; about nine tenths are singletons. The sample was CD4+ or CD8+ T cells sorted from blood, taken in a trial of the OX40 agonist ivuxolimab. These receptors were taken from an adult with an advanced solid tumor such as melanoma, head and neck, liver or kidney cancer.

The V gene is TRBV30, the J gene TRBJ1-5; no clear D gene. This CDR3 has 15 residues. V was pared by 2 bases and J by 0 bases, with 11 bases between. CDR1 is GTSNPN and CDR2 is SVGIG in the germline V gene (reference sequence). The CDR3 DNA is TGTGCCTGGAGTCACCCGGGGAGTAGCAATCAGCCCCAGCATTTT. Translation gives CAWSHPGSSNQPQHF.

The CDR3: CASSEIGTANTEAFF. The CDR3 nucleotides read TGTGCCAGCAGTGAAATAGGGACAGCAAACACTGAAGCTTTCTTT. The genes are TRBV2 and TRBJ1-1, with 7 bases that match TRBD1. The CDR3 consists of 15 residues. V trimming: 2 bases; J trimming: 2 bases; junction bases outside the gene matches: 5. Germline loops: CDR1 SNHLY, CDR2 FYNNEI.

J is TRBJ2-7 and V is TRBV6-5; D remains ambiguous. The V gene's germline CDR1 is MNHEY and CDR2 SVGAGI. This CDR3 has 15 amino acids. V lost 6 bases and J lost 0, with 15 bases in between. The CDR3 sequence: CASSLTAADSYEQYF. For the CDR3, the DNA is TGTGCCAGCAGCCTCACCGCCGCCGACTCCTACGAGCAGTACTTC.

The rearrangement joins TRBV11-2 to TRBJ2-2; 8 bases map to TRBD2. The V and J ends lost 0 bases and 11 bases, in that order; junction bases with no gene match: 5. Germline CDR1 and CDR2: SGHAT and FQNNGV. The CDR3 is 14 residues long. CDR3 in DNA: TGTGCCAGCAGCTTAGAAGCGGGAGTGGCAGAGCTGTTTTTT. This translates into CASSLEAGVAELFF.